These 10 T cell receptor beta chains came from one sample sequenced in a study of shared T cell receptors in the human thymus. Assay: immunoSEQ multiplex PCR; the TCRdb copy retains only in-frame clones and omits some. The repertoire includes just under 550,000 clones, 75% to 85% of them detected once, and approximately 0.013% sits in the top ten. This same sample was also part of a study on human thymus T cells.

Sequenced: thymocytes. The receptors come from a boy under three years old with a congenital heart defect.

The gene calls are TRBV5-6 and TRBJ2-1; 11 bases map to TRBD2. Germline V gene data show CDR1 as SGHDT and CDR2 as YYEEEE. The CDR3 is 16 amino acids. The V and J ends lost 2 bases and 8 bases, in that order; junction bases with no gene match: 9. Written as DNA, the CDR3 is TGTGCCAGCAGCTTATTACTAGCGGGAGTTAGCGATGAGCAGTTCTTC. Its protein is CASSLLLAGVSDEQFF.

The chain recombines TRBV27 with TRBJ2-5; D is perhaps TRBD2 (6 bases). The J call could be wrong; TRBJ2-7 is a better fit for the DNA end. The CDR3 runs to 15 residues. Germline V gives CDR1 MNHEY, CDR2 SMNVEV (reference sequence). The CDR3 DNA reads as TGTGCCAGCTCCCGGCAGGATGTGAGCGGGTACGAGCAGTACTTC. Protein sequence: CASSRQDVSGYEQYF.

The count of this clone is one. This chain connects TRBV7-9 to TRBJ2-1, with D maybe TRBD2 (6 bases). The V and J ends lost 8 bases and 5 bases respectively, with 13 bases between them. This CDR3 is 13 amino acids long. Germline V gene data show CDR1 as SEHNR and CDR2 as FQNEAQ (reference sequence). The CDR3 is CASEWEAHNEQFF. CDR3 nucleotides: TGTGCCAGCGAGTGGGAGGCCCACAATGAGCAGTTCTTC.

CDR3 nucleotides: TGTGCCAGCAGTTACTCGAGTCTAGCGGGAGTGGAGACCCAGTACTTC. It is translated as CASSYSSLAGVETQYF. This sequence joins TRBV6-5 and TRBJ2-5, with TRBD2 matching 10 bases. This CDR3 has 16 amino acids. Unmatched junction bases numbered 6, after V lost 0 bases and J lost 5 bases. The germline gives CDR1 MNHEY, CDR2 SVGAGI.

This clone occurred a few times. The chain employs TRBV30 and TRBJ2-5; TRBD2 is a possible D gene (5 bases). There are 13 residues in the CDR3. Trimming took off 1 base at V and 5 bases at J, with 11 bases between the two ends. Looked up from germline, CDR1 is GTSNPN and CDR2 is SVGIG (reference sequence). CDR3 DNA: TGTGCCTGGAGTGAGCTAGCTAGCGAGACCCAGTACTTC. Its protein product is CAWSELASETQYF.

The chain employs TRBV5-6 and TRBJ2-1; 10 bases line up with TRBD2. With V trimmed by 0 bases and J by 4 bases, 1 base remained unmatched. The CDR3 runs to 15 residues. CDR1 is SGHDT and CDR2 is YYEEEE in the germline V gene. The CDR3 bases are TGTGCCAGCAGCTTGGAGCGGGAGGGGTACAATGAGCAGTTCTTC. Amino acids: CASSLEREGYNEQFF. The variable domain in full, completed from reference TRBV5-6 and TRBJ2-1, reads DAGVTQSPTHLIKTRGQQVTLRCSPKSGHDTVSWYQQALGQGPQFIFQYYEEEERQRGNFPDRFSGHQFPNYSSELNVNALLLGDSALYLCASSLEREGYNEQFFGPGTRLTVL.

The chain links TRBV11-2 to TRBJ1-4, with D perhaps matching TRBD1 (5 bases). With 5 bases removed from V and 8 bases from J, the gap between germline ends came to 12 bases. This CDR3 has 13 residues. Germline CDR1 is SGHAT and CDR2 is FQNNGV. The CDR3 DNA follows: TGTGCCAGCAGCCTGCGTAGGGGCGAAAAACTGTTTTTT. It translates to CASSLRRGEKLFF.

V is TRBV12-5 and J is TRBJ1-1; possible D gene TRBD1, 5 bases. V was clipped by 2 bases and J by 0 bases, with 10 bases between them. From germline, CDR1 is LGHNT and CDR2 FRNRAP. The CDR3 loop spans 15 amino acids. The CDR3 sequence is CASGLPTELNTEAFF. The CDR3 DNA reads TGTGCTAGTGGTTTGCCGACAGAGTTGAACACTGAAGCTTTCTTT.

The chain combines TRBV4-2 with TRBJ1-2, with TRBD1 matching 7 bases. Trimming cost V 2 bases and J 4 bases; bases outside gene matches: 10. Germline V gene lookup returns CDR1 LGHNA and CDR2 YNFKEQ. This CDR3 comprises 16 residues. DNA for the CDR3: TGTGCCAGCAGCCAACAATGGACAGGACCGTTCTATGGCTACACCTTC. Translation: CASSQQWTGPFYGYTF.

This clone was observed a single time. The V and J genes are TRBV25-1 and TRBJ2-3; 10 nucleotides agree with TRBD2. Germline V gene data show CDR1 as MGHDK and CDR2 as SYGVNS. V lost 2 bases and J lost 4; bases outside the gene matches: 9. This CDR3 has 17 residues. The CDR3 sequence is CASSERLAGVIPDTQYF. CDR3 DNA sequence: TGTGCCAGCAGTGAAAGGCTAGCGGGAGTGATCCCAGATACGCAGTATTTT.